Listed below are T cell receptor beta chains from one sample, sequenced in a study of blood T cell repertoires in COVID-19. Only in-frame clones appear in the TCRdb table, and some are missing; sequencing was by immunoSEQ multiplex PCR. The sample carries approximately 340,000 clones, about 91% recorded once. Sequencing was carried out using peripheral blood. Receptors originate from a man aged 30-40 years with COVID-19, enrolled during active disease. The CDR3 runs from the conserved cysteine through the conserved F or W. Fields, in order: CDR3 protein, CDR3 DNA, J gene, clone size, D gene, V gene. D genes are given only for firm matches. The size of a clone is reported for some rows only, either as once, few or many, or as a class for expanded clones.

CASSDSIEPDSVWGNEQFF | TGTGCCAGCAGCGACTCCATCGAGCCAGACAGTGTATGGGGCAATGAGCAGTTCTTC | TRBJ2-1 | NA | NA | TRBV2
CASSSSWGGPSYEQYF | TGTGCCAGCAGCTCCTCCTGGGGGGGGCCCTCCTACGAGCAGTACTTC | TRBJ2-7 | NA | NA | TRBV11-2
CASSRWTGGTNEKLFF | TGTGCCAGCAGCCGGTGGACAGGGGGAACTAATGAAAAACTGTTTTTT | TRBJ1-4 | NA | TRBD1 | TRBV3-1/TRBV3-2
CASSLRTQAEQYF | TGTGCCAGCAGCTTAAGGACTCAGGCCGAGCAGTACTTC | TRBJ2-7 | few | NA | TRBV7-2
CASSFWTLDNTIYF | TGTGCCAGCAGCTTTTGGACTCTGGATAACACCATATATTTT | TRBJ1-3 | NA | NA | TRBV7-9
CASSIGDRGQTEAFF | TGTGCCAGTAGTATAGGAGACAGGGGGCAAACTGAAGCTTTCTTT | TRBJ1-1 | NA | TRBD1 | TRBV19
CASSFANSGISSGANVLTF | TGTGCCAGCAGCTTTGCGAATAGCGGCATCAGCTCTGGGGCCAACGTCCTGACTTTC | TRBJ2-6 | NA | NA | TRBV12-1
CASSLRGVSYEQYF | TGTGCCAGCAGCTTGCGGGGGGTCTCCTACGAGCAGTACTTC | TRBJ2-7 | NA | TRBD2 | TRBV5-6
CASSATGLARVTQYF | TGTGCCAGTAGTGCGACGGGACTAGCTAGGGTGACCCAGTACTTC | TRBJ2-5 | NA | TRBD2 | TRBV19
CASSQSLRGRHYGYTF | TGCGCCAGCAGCCAATCGTTAAGGGGGCGACACTATGGCTACACCTTC | TRBJ1-2 | NA | TRBD1 | TRBV4-1
CASSQDRLTSYASGELFF | TGTGCCAGCAGCCAAGATAGGCTGACTAGTTACGCCTCCGGGGAGCTGTTTTTT | TRBJ2-2 | few | NA | TRBV4-2
CASSAAADSFYEQYF | TGTGCCAGCAGCGCGGCAGCGGATAGCTTCTACGAGCAGTACTTC | TRBJ2-7 | NA | NA | TRBV9
CASTPIILRNTEAFF | TGTGCCAGCACTCCAATCATCCTGAGGAACACTGAAGCTTTCTTT | TRBJ1-1 | NA | NA | TRBV14
CASSPTGTGYNEQFF | TGTGCCAGCAGCCCTACTGGGACAGGCTACAATGAGCAGTTCTTC | TRBJ2-1 | NA | TRBD1 | TRBV7-3
CASRLQGVGNEKLFF | TGTGCCAGCCGCTTACAAGGGGTCGGTAATGAAAAACTGTTTTTT | TRBJ1-4 | NA | NA | TRBV6-5
CASSGGERGPNTEAFF | TGTGCCAGCAGCGGGGGGGAAAGGGGACCGAACACTGAAGCTTTCTTT | TRBJ1-1 | NA | NA | TRBV5-4
CATSDAGGKGNEQFF | TGTGCCACCAGTGACGCGGGGGGCAAAGGCAATGAGCAGTTCTTC | TRBJ2-1 | NA | TRBD2 | TRBV24-1
CASSAHRASLQTDTQYF | TGTGCCAGCAGCGCTCACAGGGCGTCCCTACAGACAGATACGCAGTATTTT | TRBJ2-3 | NA | NA | TRBV7-9
CASSNELLGDPVDYGYTF | TGTGCCAGCAGCAATGAACTGCTCGGAGACCCCGTCGACTATGGCTACACCTTC | TRBJ1-2 | NA | NA | TRBV21-1
CAISEWGGGSSYNEQFF | TGTGCCATCAGTGAGTGGGGTGGCGGGAGCTCCTACAATGAGCAGTTCTTC | TRBJ2-1 | NA | TRBD2 | TRBV10-3
CAWSGKPSGPWGNNEQFF | TGTGCCTGGAGTGGGAAACCATCTGGACCCTGGGGCAACAATGAGCAGTTCTTC | TRBJ2-1 | NA | NA | TRBV30
CASSYGLAGVSYEQYF | TGTGCCAGCAGTTACGGACTAGCGGGCGTTTCCTACGAGCAGTACTTC | TRBJ2-7 | NA | TRBD2 | TRBV6-5
CASSLFLPGDGYTF | TGTGCCAGCAGCCTTTTTCTCCCGGGGGATGGCTACACCTTC | TRBJ1-2 | NA | NA | TRBV3-1/TRBV3-2
CASSRQEEAKNIQYF | TGTGCCAGCAGCCGTCAGGAGGAAGCCAAAAACATTCAGTACTTC | TRBJ2-4 | NA | NA | TRBV7-3
CASSPRTGGIQEKLFF | TGTGCCAGTAGTCCTAGGACAGGGGGCATCCAAGAAAAACTGTTTTTT | TRBJ1-4 | NA | TRBD1 | TRBV19
CASSFHRVPGELFF | TGTGCCAGCAGTTTCCACAGGGTCCCCGGGGAGCTGTTTTTT | TRBJ2-2 | NA | NA | TRBV11-1
CATTSTEETQYF | TGTGCCACCACTTCCACAGAAGAGACCCAGTACTTC | TRBJ2-5 | once | NA | TRBV6-5
CASSPRVTNTEAFF | TGTGCCAGCAGTCCCAGGGTTACGAACACTGAAGCTTTCTTT | TRBJ1-1 | NA | NA | TRBV6-5
CASSLAPSEAYEQYF | TGCGCCAGCAGCTTGGCCCCTAGCGAGGCTTACGAGCAGTACTTC | TRBJ2-7 | NA | NA | TRBV5-1
CASSPGNEQYF | TGTGCCAGCAGCCCCGGTAACGAGCAGTACTTC | TRBJ2-7 | NA | NA | TRBV7-8
CASSQVRSYEQYF | TGTGCCAGCAGCCAGGTCAGGTCCTACGAGCAGTACTTC | TRBJ2-7 | NA | NA | TRBV14
CASSPPGTGSRQPQHF | TGTGCCAGCTCACCACCCGGGACAGGGTCCCGTCAGCCCCAGCATTTT | TRBJ1-5 | NA | TRBD1 | TRBV18
CASSLSSGTGYEQFF | TGTGCCAGCAGCTTGAGTTCCGGGACAGGGTATGAGCAGTTCTTC | TRBJ2-1 | NA | TRBD1 | TRBV7-3
CASSFLDRGDNQPQHF | TGTGCCAGCAGCTTCCTAGACAGGGGCGACAATCAGCCCCAGCATTTT | TRBJ1-5 | NA | TRBD1 | TRBV5-6
CTSSLTRSERSTDTQYF | TGCACCAGCAGCCTTACCCGGAGCGAGCGAAGCACAGATACGCAGTATTTT | TRBJ2-3 | NA | NA | TRBV1
CASSQPSTGNYGYTF | TGTGCCAGCAGCCAACCTTCGACAGGAAACTATGGCTACACCTTC | TRBJ1-2 | NA | NA | TRBV3-1/TRBV3-2
CASRGLSTDTQYF | TGTGCCAGCCGGGGTCTAAGCACAGATACGCAGTATTTT | TRBJ2-3 | NA | NA | TRBV6-5
CSVEDTGGGETQYF | TGCAGCGTTGAAGATACAGGGGGCGGGGAGACCCAGTACTTC | TRBJ2-5 | once | TRBD1 | TRBV29-1
CASSPQSIRGSGGVRYEQYF | TGCGCCAGCAGCCCACAATCTATCCGGGGTAGCGGGGGGGTAAGGTACGAGCAGTACTTC | TRBJ2-7 | NA | TRBD2 | TRBV4-3
CASSLGTGSNQPQHF | TGTGCCAGCAGCTTGGGGACAGGGAGCAATCAGCCCCAGCATTTT | TRBJ1-5 | NA | TRBD1 | TRBV5-5
CASSFGQLRETQYF | TGTGCCAGCAGCTTTGGGCAGTTAAGGGAGACCCAGTACTTC | TRBJ2-5 | NA | NA | TRBV11-2
CASSLQWGTSVEQYF | TGTGCCAGCAGCTTACAGTGGGGGACTAGCGTTGAGCAGTACTTC | TRBJ2-7 | NA | TRBD2 | TRBV7-2
CASSLDRNTEAFF | TGTGCCAGCAGTTTGGACAGGAACACTGAAGCTTTCTTT | TRBJ1-1 | NA | NA | TRBV7-7
CASLQPLAGYGYTF | TGTGCCAGTTTGCAGCCTTTGGCGGGGTATGGCTACACCTTC | TRBJ1-2 | once | NA | TRBV19
CASSLQGPPDTQYF | TGTGCCAGCAGTTTACAGGGCCCCCCAGATACGCAGTATTTT | TRBJ2-3 | NA | NA | TRBV2
CASSDGGTEAFF | TGTGCCAGCAGTGACGGAGGTACTGAAGCTTTCTTT | TRBJ1-1 | NA | NA | TRBV6-2/TRBV6-3